The sequence of this T cell receptor (beta chain) was determined in a study of patients and donors after allogeneic stem cell transplantation. TCRdb passed the RT-PCR reads through MiXCR, listing each CDR3 protein once. The data show roughly 880,000 distinct CDR3 sequences, approximately 19% seen once. Trimming pared 4 bases from V and 7 bases from J, leaving 20 bases between. CDR3 size: 15 residues. CDR1 and CDR2 (germline): LNHNV, YYDKDF (reference sequence). The rearrangement links TRBV15 to TRBJ2-7; TRBD1 might be the D (5 bases). Sequenced input: blood, either unsorted or a sorted T cell fraction (not recorded which). The sequence was obtained from a human donor who was either an allogeneic HSCT recipient or a stem cell or donor lymphocyte infusion donor (not recorded which). It is not recorded whose cells these are; they may come from a transplant donor. CDR3 sequence reads: CATSMNRAPGWEQYF. The DNA for the CDR3 is TGTGCCACCAGCATGAACCGGGCCCCAGGGTGGGAGCAGTACTTC. Using reference TRBV15 and TRBJ2-7 for the parts outside the CDR3, the full variable domain is DAMVIQNPRYQVTQFGKPVTLSCSQTLNHNVMYWYQQKSSQAPKLLFHYYDKDFNNEADTPDNFQSRRPNTSFCFLDIRSPGLGDTAMYLCATSMNRAPGWEQYFGPGTRLTVT.